The present T cell receptor beta chain was sequenced within a study of blood T cell repertoires in COVID-19. The wider study: From T cells, B-cell-depleted T cells, or PBMCs came the material, which was cDNA or gDNA.

In its sample, this clone was seen a few times. Looked up from germline, CDR1 is MNHEY and CDR2 is SMNVEV (reference sequence). The V end lost 2 bases, the J end lost 6 bases, and 8 bases lay between the germline ends. The CDR3 spans 12 residues. The authors' processing: Estimation of nucleated cell counts relied on the amplification of reference gene primers. Assay used: immunoSEQ multiplex PCR; TCRdb lists only in-frame clones, some missing. V and J calls and clone size are given by that table; D and trimming were obtained from the DNA. The sample carries tens of thousands of clones, about three quarters recorded once.

The rearrangement joins TRBV27 to TRBJ2-7, with D perhaps matching TRBD2 (5 bases). What was sequenced was peripheral blood. This clonotype originated in a human donor in a cohort sampled during active COVID-19. The CDR3 nucleotides are TGTGCCAGCAGTTTAAATCGGGGCGAGCAGTACTTC. Protein: CASSLNRGEQYF.